Sequencing of this T cell receptor (beta chain) was carried out in a study of T cells after yellow fever vaccination. Broader study findings: Subsequent to the booster, the majority of primary-vaccination clones reappeared (96% CD4, 88% CD8). Clonotype sharing between CD4 and CD8 compartments was small.

This clonotype was counted a few times. Its cognate antigen is unknown. Trimming cost V 3 bases and J 3 bases; bases outside gene matches: 9. This CDR3 has 16 residues. Germline assignment: CDR1 MGHDK and CDR2 SYGVNS. In TCRdb, the 5' RACE reads were re-called with MiXCR into one record per CDR3 protein. In the table there are some 200,000 distinct CDR3 sequences, about 11% of which are singletons. The material was CD8+ T cells sorted from PBMCs, obtained 15 days after the yellow fever booster vaccination. The TCR was taken from a man younger than 35 who received the YFV17D yellow fever vaccine. This chain connects TRBV25-1 to TRBJ1-2; TRBD1 agrees at 8 bases. In nucleotides, the CDR3 is TGTGCCAGCAGTGACCCCAAGACAGGGGATGACTATGGCTACACCTTC. It is translated as CASSDPKTGDDYGYTF.